This T cell receptor beta chain was sequenced in a study of blood T cell repertoires in COVID-19 (TCRdb year 2020). With respect to the entire study: Samples from collaborators originated in the United States, Italy and Spain and spanned both the acute and convalescent phases of COVID-19. The material from the prospective study consisted of cDNA or gDNA derived from T cells, B-cell-depleted T cells, or PBMCs. Subjects who had been exposed to COVID-19, were actively infected with it, or had recovered from it provided the deeply sampled blood TCRbeta repertoires that made up the dataset. The repertoires were made available in a free public database intended to serve as a resource for research on the immune response to SARS-CoV-2. The samples were drawn from two sources: the first 160 participants of the ongoing ImmuneRACE study, and 950 to 1,500 subjects contributed by 6 global collaborators. Nearly every sample came with metadata listing a de-identified subject ID, COVID-19 status, age in years and sex. HLA class I and class II types, where available, came from metadata supplied by the sample provider rather than from assay-based typing. The paper as a whole reports these results and caveats: The amount of clinical and demographic metadata varied by source and participant and was provided uncurated.

This clone was counted a single time. Which antigen it targets is not known. No much larger clone exists at a distance of one base, and base qualities are not known. The CDR3 has 15 amino acids, counting the end cysteine and phenylalanine. The only DNA kept is the CDR3, 45 bases in frame from the first base. CDR1 and CDR2 (SGHAT, FQNNGV) derive from the germline V gene. Trimming costs V 5 bases and J 5 bases, and their ends lie 15 bases apart. TCRbeta CDR3 regions were amplified from genomic DNA using the immunoSEQ Assay, a bias-controlled multiplex PCR. Regarding the original processing steps: The number of nucleated cells in each sample was estimated from the amplification of reference gene primers within the assay. To quantify the absolute abundance of each unique TCRbeta CDR3 rearrangement, sequence reads were collapsed and filtered. For each sample, productive Simpson clonality was calculated by taking the square root of Simpson's diversity index across productive rearrangements. This immuneACCESS table, as held by TCRdb, lists in-frame sequences with V and J called but not all clones. Of the missing ones, under half trace to an unresolved V gene in checked studies; the others have no known cause. Clone size and V and J calls were adopted from that table, with D and trimming inferred from the DNA. The sample table lists tens of thousands of clones, about nine tenths of them with a count of one. 4.5% to 5% of the sample lies in the top ten.

Each collaborating institution followed its own protocols to collect whole blood in K2EDTA tubes. For TCRbeta analysis, collaborators shipped samples as frozen whole blood, isolated PBMCs, or DNA extracted from either of those sample types. The specimen sequenced was peripheral blood. This clonotype was sampled from a human donor in a cohort sampled during active COVID-19. The V and J genes are TRBV11-2 and TRBJ2-2; a tentative D match to TRBD2 spans 7 bases. In nucleotide form, the sequence is TGTGCCAGCAGCGGGCGAGGGGGGGTTACCGGGGAGCTGTTTTTT. It translates as CASSGRGGVTGELFF.